This entry lists 7 T cell receptor beta chains sequenced from one sample in a study of OX40 agonist ivuxolimab in advanced cancers. Profiling relied on immunoSEQ multiplex PCR, and the TCRdb table lists in-frame clones only, not all of them. The sample lists around 6,000 clones; 80% to 90% were seen once. Material: CD4+ or CD8+ T cells sorted from blood, obtained in a trial of the OX40 agonist ivuxolimab. The source of these receptors is an adult with an advanced solid tumor such as melanoma, head and neck, liver or kidney cancer.

This chain connects TRBV5-1 to TRBJ1-5; D gene unclear. This CDR3 is built from 11 residues. CDR1 and CDR2 (germline): SGHRS, YFSETQ. The ends were cut back, 5 bases at V and 6 bases at J, with 6 bases in the middle. The DNA of the CDR3 is TGCGCCAGCAGAATTGTTCAGCCCCAGCATTTT. It translates to CASRIVQPQHF.

The chain links TRBV6-6 to TRBJ1-2; TRBD1 aligns across 7 bases. There are 16 residues in the CDR3. V was pared by 4 bases and J by 4 bases, with 12 bases of the junction left unmatched. Germline assignment: CDR1 MNHNY and CDR2 SVGAGI (reference sequence). The CDR3 loop is CASSSPPWDSTYGYTF. The CDR3, as DNA: TGTGCCAGCAGTTCCCCTCCCTGGGACAGTACCTATGGCTACACCTTC.

The count of this clone is one. The chain joins TRBV9 to TRBJ2-3; 8 bases match TRBD2. J gave up 3 bases and V 3 bases, and 15 bases lay outside the gene matches. The V gene's germline CDR1 is SGDLS and CDR2 YYNGEE. The CDR3 runs to 18 residues. This chain's CDR3 is CASSEPLTGGRSTDTQYF. CDR3 DNA: TGTGCCAGCAGCGAGCCCTTGACGGGGGGGCGGAGTACAGATACGCAGTATTTT.

The chain recombines TRBV19 with TRBJ2-1; D not certain. Germline V gene sequence: CDR1 LNHDA, CDR2 SQIVND (reference sequence). This CDR3 contains 14 residues. V lost 5 bases, J lost 3 bases, and 11 bases lay in between. The CDR3, as DNA: TGTGCCAGTAGTCCGGAACGCCTCTACAATGAGCAGTTCTTC. It encodes CASSPERLYNEQFF.

The chain links TRBV21-1 to TRBJ2-3; TRBD2 reflects the table's D call only, with no check against the DNA. TRBV21-1 is a pseudogene locus. The CDR3 length is 17 residues. CDR3 bases: TGTGCCAGCAGCGATTCAGGAGGGCTCCTTATCACAGATACGCAGTATTTT. It is translated as CASSDSGGLLITDTQYF.

The rearrangement joins TRBV30 to TRBJ2-7; D gene unclear. The CDR3 extends over 11 amino acids. CDR1 GTSNPN and CDR2 SVGIG come from the germline V gene (reference sequence). V was pared by 0 bases and J by 6 bases, with 6 bases between. CDR3 coding DNA: TGTGCCTGGAGTGTATCCCGCGAGCAGTACTTC. Its protein product is CAWSVSREQYF.

The chain carries TRBV2 and TRBJ2-1, with 7 bases aligning to TRBD1. Germline CDR1 and CDR2: SNHLY and FYNNEI. V lost 8 bases and J lost 5; bases outside the gene matches: 6. This CDR3 comprises 13 residues. CDR3 loop: CASGGQRNNEQFF. In nucleotides, the CDR3 is TGTGCCAGCGGGGGACAGCGAAACAATGAGCAGTTCTTC.